Described below is a single T cell receptor beta chain sequence and its context. This sample was taken from a study of cytomegalovirus exposure and HLA in healthy donors. The PCR ran on 60 Vbeta and 13 Jbeta primers. Method: immunoSEQ multiplex PCR; TCRdb's copy keeps in-frame clones and lacks some. Seen here are around 160,000 clones, around 76% observed once, and the top ten hold 0.9% to 1.1%. The CDR3 extends over 16 amino acids. The J segment lost 7 bases and the V segment lost 5 bases, leaving 14 bases of the junction unmatched. From germline, CDR1 is SGHNT and CDR2 YYREEE (reference sequence). The clonotype was recovered from a woman aged 40 to 50 in good health and CMV-seronegative. The sequencing sample was made of PBMCs. This chain joins TRBV5-4 and TRBJ2-7; 11 bases are a match to TRBD1. CDR3 DNA: TGTGCCAGCAGTTATAACCCCGGGACAGGGGGTCTAGAGCAGTACTTC. Translating it yields CASSYNPGTGGLEQYF.